This T cell receptor beta chain was sequenced for a study of neurological immune-mediated disorders. Whole-study results and caveats: No CDR3 amino acid sequences were shared by expanded clones across subjects, suggesting private repertoires in all groups.

Unsorted libraries used 2 million PBMCs kept at -80 degrees C. It was by 5'RACE with 10-nucleotide random UMIs that the cDNA was made. TCRdb itself ran the 5' RACE reads through MiXCR, one entry per CDR3 protein. In the table there are approximately 87,000 distinct CDR3 sequences, 14% of which are singletons. This clonotype has just a few counts. The antigen remains unidentified. This TCR was sampled from a woman aged 45-65 years in good health. Sequencing used PBMCs.

CDR3 in DNA: TGTGCCAGCAGTGTCGACCGGTACCTAGCCAAAAACATTCAGTACTTC. Residues: CASSVDRYLAKNIQYF. The rearrangement links TRBV27 to TRBJ2-4, with unresolved D. The V and J ends lost 5 bases and 0 bases respectively, with 14 bases between them. Germline CDR1 MNHEY, CDR2 SMNVEV (reference sequence). The CDR3 covers 16 residues.